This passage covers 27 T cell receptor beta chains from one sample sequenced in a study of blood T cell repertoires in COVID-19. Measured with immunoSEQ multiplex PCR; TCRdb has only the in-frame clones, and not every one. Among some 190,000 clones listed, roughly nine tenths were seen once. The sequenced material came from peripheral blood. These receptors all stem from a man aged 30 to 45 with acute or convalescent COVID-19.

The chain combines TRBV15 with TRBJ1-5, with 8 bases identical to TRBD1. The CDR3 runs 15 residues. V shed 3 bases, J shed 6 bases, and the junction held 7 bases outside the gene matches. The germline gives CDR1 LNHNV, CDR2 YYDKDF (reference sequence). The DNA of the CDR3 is TGTGCCACCAGCAGGGACAGGGCGAAAGCTCAGCCCCAGCATTTT. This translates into CATSRDRAKAQPQHF.

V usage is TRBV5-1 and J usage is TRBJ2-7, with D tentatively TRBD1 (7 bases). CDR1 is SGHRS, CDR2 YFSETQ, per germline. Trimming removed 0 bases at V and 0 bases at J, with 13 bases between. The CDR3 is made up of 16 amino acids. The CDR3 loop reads CASSLGGTVSSYEQYF. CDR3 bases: TGCGCCAGCAGCTTGGGCGGGACAGTTAGCTCCTACGAGCAGTACTTC. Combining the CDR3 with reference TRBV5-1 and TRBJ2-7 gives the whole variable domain KAGVTQTPRYLIKTRGQQVTLSCSPISGHRSVSWYQQTPGQGLQFLFEYFSETQRNKGNFPGRFSGRQFSNSRSEMNVSTLELGDSALYLCASSLGGTVSSYEQYFGPGTRLTVT.

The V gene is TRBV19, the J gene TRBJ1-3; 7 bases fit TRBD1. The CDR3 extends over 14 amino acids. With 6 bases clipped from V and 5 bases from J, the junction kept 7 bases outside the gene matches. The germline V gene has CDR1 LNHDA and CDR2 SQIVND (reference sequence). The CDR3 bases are TGTGCCAGTAGCTCGACAGGGTATAGAAACACCATATATTTT. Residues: CASSSTGYRNTIYF. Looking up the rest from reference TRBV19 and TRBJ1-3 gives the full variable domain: DGGITQSPKYLFRKEGQNVTLSCEQNLNHDAMYWYRQDPGQGLRLIYYSQIVNDFQKGDIAEGYSVSREKKESFPLTVTSAQKNPTAFYLCASSSTGYRNTIYFGEGSWLTVV.

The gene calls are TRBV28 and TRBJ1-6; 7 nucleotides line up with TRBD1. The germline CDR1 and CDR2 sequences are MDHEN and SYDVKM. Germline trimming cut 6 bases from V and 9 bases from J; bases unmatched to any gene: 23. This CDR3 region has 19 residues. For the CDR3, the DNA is TGTGCCAGCAGCAACCCGAAAACGGGGGCAGGGGGTGGTTCTTCACCCCTCCACTTT. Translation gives CASSNPKTGAGGGSSPLHF.

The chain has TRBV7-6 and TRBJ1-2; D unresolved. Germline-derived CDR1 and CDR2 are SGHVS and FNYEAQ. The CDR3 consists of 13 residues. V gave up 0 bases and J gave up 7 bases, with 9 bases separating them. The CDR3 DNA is TGTGCCAGCAGCTTAGCGGTAGGGAGTGGCTACACCTTC. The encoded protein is CASSLAVGSGYTF.

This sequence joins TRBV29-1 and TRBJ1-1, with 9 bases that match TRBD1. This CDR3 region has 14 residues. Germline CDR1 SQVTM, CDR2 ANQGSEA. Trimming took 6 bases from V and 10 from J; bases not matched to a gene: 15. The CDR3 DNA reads TGCAGCGTGGTATTCGGGGACAGGGAGCCCAGAGCTTTCTTT. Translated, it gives CSVVFGDREPRAFF.

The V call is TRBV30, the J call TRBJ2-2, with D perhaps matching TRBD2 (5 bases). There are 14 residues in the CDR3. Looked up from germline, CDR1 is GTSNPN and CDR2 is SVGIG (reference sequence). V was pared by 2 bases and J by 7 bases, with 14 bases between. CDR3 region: CAWSRLALFGELFF. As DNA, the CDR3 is TGTGCCTGGAGTCGTCTAGCACTTTTCGGGGAGCTGTTTTTT.

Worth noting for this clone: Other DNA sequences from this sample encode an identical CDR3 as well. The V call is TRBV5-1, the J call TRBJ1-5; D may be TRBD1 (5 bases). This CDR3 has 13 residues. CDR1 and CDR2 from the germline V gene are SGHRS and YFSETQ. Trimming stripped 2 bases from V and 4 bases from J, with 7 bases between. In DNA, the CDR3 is TGCGCCAGCAGCTTTGGGGGGAATCAGCCCCAGCATTTT. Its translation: CASSFGGNQPQHF.

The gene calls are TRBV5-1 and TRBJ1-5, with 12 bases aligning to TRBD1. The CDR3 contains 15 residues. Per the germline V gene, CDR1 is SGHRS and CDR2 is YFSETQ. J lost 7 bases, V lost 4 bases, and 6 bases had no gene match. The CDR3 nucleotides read TGCGCCAGCAGCACCGGGACAGGGGGCGGGCAGCCCCAGCATTTT. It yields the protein CASSTGTGGGQPQHF. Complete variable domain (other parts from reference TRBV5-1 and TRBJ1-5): KAGVTQTPRYLIKTRGQQVTLSCSPISGHRSVSWYQQTPGQGLQFLFEYFSETQRNKGNFPGRFSGRQFSNSRSEMNVSTLELGDSALYLCASSTGTGGGQPQHFGDGTRLSIL.

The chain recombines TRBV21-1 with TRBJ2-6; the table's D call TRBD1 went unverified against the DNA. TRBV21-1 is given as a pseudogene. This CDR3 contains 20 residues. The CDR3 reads CASSTGTGTGALSGANVLTF. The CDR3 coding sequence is TGTGCCAGCAGCACAGGAACCGGGACAGGGGCTCTCTCTGGGGCCAACGTCCTGACTTTC.

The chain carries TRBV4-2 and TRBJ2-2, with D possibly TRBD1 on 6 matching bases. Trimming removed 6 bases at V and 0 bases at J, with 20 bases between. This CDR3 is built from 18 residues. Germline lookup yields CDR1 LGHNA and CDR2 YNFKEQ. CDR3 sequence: CASRSGDIPRTNTGELFF. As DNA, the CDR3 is TGTGCCAGCAGGTCAGGGGACATACCTCGAACGAACACCGGGGAGCTGTTTTTT.

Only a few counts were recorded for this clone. The CDR3 loop reads CASSFFTGAMPGGAFF. The CDR3 DNA is TGTGCCAGCAGTTTCTTTACAGGGGCCATGCCCGGGGGAGCTTTCTTT. The V and J genes are TRBV28 and TRBJ1-1; 7 bases line up with TRBD1. The CDR3 contains 16 residues. V shed 3 bases, J shed 10 bases, and the junction held 17 bases outside the gene matches. Germline lookup yields CDR1 MDHEN and CDR2 SYDVKM.

CDR3 sequence reads: CASSIIVAQGPSSYNEQFF. The CDR3 coding sequence is TGTGCCAGTAGTATAATAGTGGCACAGGGGCCGAGCTCCTACAATGAGCAGTTCTTC. The chain carries TRBV19 and TRBJ2-1, with 7 bases identical to TRBD1. Germline V gene lookup returns CDR1 LNHDA and CDR2 SQIVND (reference sequence). The CDR3 totals 19 residues. With V trimmed by 2 bases and J by 0 bases, 13 bases remained unmatched.

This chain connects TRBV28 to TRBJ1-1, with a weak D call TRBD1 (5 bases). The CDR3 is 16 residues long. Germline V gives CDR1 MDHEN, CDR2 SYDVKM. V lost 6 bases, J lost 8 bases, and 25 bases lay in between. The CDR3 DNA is TGTGCCAGCAGCCCGATAATGGACCGGGGGAGGGTAGAAGCTTTCTTT. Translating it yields CASSPIMDRGRVEAFF.

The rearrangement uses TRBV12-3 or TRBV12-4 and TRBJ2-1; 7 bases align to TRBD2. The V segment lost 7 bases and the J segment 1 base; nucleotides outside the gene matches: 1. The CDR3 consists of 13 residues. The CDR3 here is CASTRESYNEQFF. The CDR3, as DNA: TGTGCCAGCACGCGGGAGTCCTACAATGAGCAGTTCTTC.

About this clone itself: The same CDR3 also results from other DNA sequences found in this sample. The CDR3 loop reads CASSPRQGETQYF. Written as DNA, the CDR3 is TGTGCCAGCTCACCAAGACAGGGGGAGACCCAGTACTTC. The rearrangement links TRBV18 to TRBJ2-5; 8 bases fit TRBD1. The ends lost 2 bases at V and 5 bases at J; junction bases unmatched: 1. CDR1 KGHSH and CDR2 LQKENI come from the germline V gene. The CDR3 length is 13 residues.

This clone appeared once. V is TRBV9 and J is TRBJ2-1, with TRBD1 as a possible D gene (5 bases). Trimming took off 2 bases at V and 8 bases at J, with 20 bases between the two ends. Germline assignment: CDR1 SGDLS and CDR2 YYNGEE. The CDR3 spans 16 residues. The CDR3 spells CASSVGPGLLLDEQFF. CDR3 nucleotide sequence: TGTGCCAGCAGCGTGGGGCCAGGGTTATTACTGGATGAGCAGTTCTTC. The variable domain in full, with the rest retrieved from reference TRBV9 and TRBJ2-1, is DSGVTQTPKHLITATGQRVTLRCSPRSGDLSVYWYQQSLDQGLQFLIQYYNGEERAKGNILERFSAQQFPDLHSELNLSSLELGDSALYFCASSVGPGLLLDEQFFGPGTRLTVL.

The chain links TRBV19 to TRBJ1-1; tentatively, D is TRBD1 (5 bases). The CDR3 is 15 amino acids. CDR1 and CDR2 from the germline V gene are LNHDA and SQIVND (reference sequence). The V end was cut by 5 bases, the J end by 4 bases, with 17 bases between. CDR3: CASSDRWRGGTEAFF. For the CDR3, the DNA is TGTGCCAGTAGTGATCGGTGGCGGGGGGGCACTGAAGCTTTCTTT.

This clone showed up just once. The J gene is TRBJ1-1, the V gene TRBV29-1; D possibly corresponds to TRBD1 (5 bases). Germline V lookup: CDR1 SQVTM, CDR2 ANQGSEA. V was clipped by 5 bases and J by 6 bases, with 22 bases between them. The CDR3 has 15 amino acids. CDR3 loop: CSVPAGQTVRPEAFF. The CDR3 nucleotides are TGCAGCGTTCCCGCAGGGCAGACCGTTCGGCCTGAAGCTTTCTTT.

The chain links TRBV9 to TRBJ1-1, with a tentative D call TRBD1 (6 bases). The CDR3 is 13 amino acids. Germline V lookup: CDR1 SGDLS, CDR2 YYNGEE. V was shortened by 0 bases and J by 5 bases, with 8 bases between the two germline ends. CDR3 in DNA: TGTGCCAGCAGCGTAGAGGGGGAGACTGAAGCTTTCTTT. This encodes CASSVEGETEAFF.

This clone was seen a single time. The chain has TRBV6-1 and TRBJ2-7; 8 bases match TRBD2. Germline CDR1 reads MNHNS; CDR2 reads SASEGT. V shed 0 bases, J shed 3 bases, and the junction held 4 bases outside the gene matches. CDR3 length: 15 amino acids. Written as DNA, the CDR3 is TGTGCCAGCAGTGAAGCGCTTAGCGGGAACTACGAGCAGTACTTC. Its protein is CASSEALSGNYEQYF.

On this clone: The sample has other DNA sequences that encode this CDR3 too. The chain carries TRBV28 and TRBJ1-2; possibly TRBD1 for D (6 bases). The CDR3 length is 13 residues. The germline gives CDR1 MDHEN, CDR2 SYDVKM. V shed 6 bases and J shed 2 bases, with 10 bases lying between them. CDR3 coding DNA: TGTGCCAGCAGCCTAGGACAGAACTATGGCTACACCTTC. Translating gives CASSLGQNYGYTF.

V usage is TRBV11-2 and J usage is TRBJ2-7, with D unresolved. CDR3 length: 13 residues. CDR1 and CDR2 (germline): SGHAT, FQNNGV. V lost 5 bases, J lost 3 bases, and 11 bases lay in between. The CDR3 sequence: CASSARLNYEQYF. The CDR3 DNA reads TGTGCCAGCAGCGCCAGACTGAACTACGAGCAGTACTTC.

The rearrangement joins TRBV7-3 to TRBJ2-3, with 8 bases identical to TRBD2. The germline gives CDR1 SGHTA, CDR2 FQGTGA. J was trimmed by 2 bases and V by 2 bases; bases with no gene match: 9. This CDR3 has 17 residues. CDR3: CASSLLSSGGITDTQYF. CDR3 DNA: TGTGCCAGCAGCTTATTATCGAGCGGGGGAATCACAGATACGCAGTATTTT.

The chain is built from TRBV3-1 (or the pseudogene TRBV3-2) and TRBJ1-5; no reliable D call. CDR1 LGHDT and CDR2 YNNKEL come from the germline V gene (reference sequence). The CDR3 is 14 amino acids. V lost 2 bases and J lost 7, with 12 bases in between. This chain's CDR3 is CASSQSSGYQPQHF. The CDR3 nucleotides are TGTGCCAGCAGCCAATCGTCCGGTTACCAGCCCCAGCATTTT.

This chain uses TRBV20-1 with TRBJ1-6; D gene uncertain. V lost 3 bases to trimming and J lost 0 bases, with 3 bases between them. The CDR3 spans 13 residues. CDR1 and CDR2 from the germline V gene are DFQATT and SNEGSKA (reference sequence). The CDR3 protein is CSASLSYNSPLHF. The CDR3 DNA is TGCAGTGCTAGTCTCTCCTATAATTCACCCCTCCACTTT.

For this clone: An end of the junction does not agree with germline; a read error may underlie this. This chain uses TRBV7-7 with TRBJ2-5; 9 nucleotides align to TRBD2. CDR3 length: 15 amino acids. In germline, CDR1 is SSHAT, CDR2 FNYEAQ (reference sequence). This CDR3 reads CASSLRGGAGETQYF. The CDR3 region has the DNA TGTGCTAGCAGCTTACGCGGGGGGGCCGGAGAGACCCAGTACTTC.